This TCR beta chain was sequenced during a study of shared clonotypes between healthy human individuals. Measured with immunoSEQ multiplex PCR; TCRdb has only the in-frame clones, and not every one. The repertoire holds 2 million to 2.5 million clones, 85% to 95% seen once, with 0.37% in the top ten. Germline V gene data show CDR1 as SGHRS and CDR2 as YFSETQ. This CDR3 has 16 residues. V shed 5 bases and J shed 2 bases, with 14 bases lying between them. The sequenced material came from naive CD4+ T cells from PBMCs. As for subset: CD45RA+ positively selected. This TCR was sampled from a man aged 18-30 years in good health. Some clones in this sample may be carry-over from other donors' samples. The chain is built from TRBV5-1 and TRBJ2-6, with D unresolved. The CDR3 sequence is CASSVGTAAGANVLTF. In DNA form, the CDR3 reads TGCGCCAGCAGTGTTGGAACGGCTGCTGGGGCCAACGTCCTGACTTTC. Together with reference TRBV5-1 and TRBJ2-6, the CDR3 gives the full variable domain: KAGVTQTPRYLIKTRGQQVTLSCSPISGHRSVSWYQQTPGQGLQFLFEYFSETQRNKGNFPGRFSGRQFSNSRSEMNVSTLELGDSALYLCASSVGTAAGANVLTFGAGSRLTVL.